This passage covers 14 T cell receptor beta chains from one sample sequenced in a study of T cells in Graves' hyperthyroidism and ophthalmopathy. There were TCR beta CDR3 regions amplified from RNA transcripts. With the HTBI primer set, the TCR CDR3 went through a first round of RT-PCR. TCRdb reanalysed the multiplex PCR reads using MiXCR and keeps one entry per CDR3 protein. The repertoire holds roughly 240,000 distinct CDR3 sequences, with 24% as singletons. Sequencing input: blood. The receptors were gathered from a woman aged 40 to 50 with Graves' ophthalmopathy.

The V and J genes are TRBV20-1 and TRBJ2-5; 9 bases agree with TRBD1. The CDR3 covers 13 residues. The germline gives CDR1 DFQATT, CDR2 SNEGSKA (reference sequence). V trimming: 6 bases; J trimming: 5 bases; junction bases outside the gene matches: 7. The CDR3 DNA reads TGCAGTGCGACGGGACAGGGAGTGGAGACCCAGTACTTC. Translated, it gives CSATGQGVETQYF.

This clonotype was counted ten times or more. The chain has TRBV6-1 and TRBJ2-2; possibly TRBD2 for D (6 bases). With 8 bases removed from V and 4 bases from J, the gap between germline ends came to 11 bases. Per germline, CDR1 MNHNS and CDR2 SASEGT. This CDR3 has 13 amino acids. CDR3 bases: TGTGCCAGCGGTCTCGGGGGCACCGGGGAGCTGTTTTTT. The encoded protein is CASGLGGTGELFF.

This clonotype was counted many times. CDR3 amino acids: CASSLGGSRVGGYEQYF. The CDR3 DNA is TGTGCCAGCAGCTTAGGGGGCTCCAGGGTGGGGGGCTACGAGCAGTACTTC. V usage is TRBV7-2 and J usage is TRBJ2-7; the D gene is possibly TRBD2 (6 bases). This CDR3 spans 17 amino acids. Germline V gene sequence: CDR1 SGHTA, CDR2 FQGNSA. V lost 1 base and J lost 3, with 19 bases in between.

This clonotype occurred many times. The chain uses TRBV7-3 and TRBJ2-5; 9 bases are shared with TRBD1. The CDR3 is 14 residues long. Germline V gene lookup returns CDR1 SGHTA and CDR2 FQGTGA. V trimming: 5 bases; J trimming: 4 bases; junction bases outside the gene matches: 5. The CDR3 loop reads CASSDTGGGETQYF. CDR3 nucleotide sequence: TGTGCCAGCAGCGATACAGGGGGCGGAGAGACCCAGTACTTC.

This chain's CDR3 is CASTRTEYQETQYF. Here the CDR3 DNA reads TGTGCCAGCACAAGGACGGAGTACCAAGAGACCCAGTACTTC. The chain couples TRBV6-2 or TRBV6-3 to TRBJ2-5; D not resolved. CDR1 is MNHEY, CDR2 SVGEGT, per germline. The CDR3 runs to 14 residues. With 7 bases removed from V and 0 bases from J, the gap between germline ends came to 12 bases.

This clonotype came up many times. This chain uses TRBV28 with TRBJ2-7, with 8 bases aligning to TRBD2. Germline V gene data show CDR1 as MDHEN and CDR2 as SYDVKM. Trimming at V came to 6 bases and at J to 3 bases, leaving 7 bases not matched to a gene. CDR3 length equals 14 residues. Written as DNA, the CDR3 is TGTGCCAGCAGAAACAGCGGGAGACACTACGAGCAGTACTTC. Protein product: CASRNSGRHYEQYF.

This clonotype was detected many times. The V gene is TRBV15, the J gene TRBJ1-3; D is unresolved. This CDR3 is built from 15 residues. Germline CDR1 LNHNV, CDR2 YYDKDF (reference sequence). The ends were cut back, 4 bases at V and 4 bases at J, with 14 bases in the middle. This CDR3 reads CATSKERNLGNTIYF. In nucleotides, the CDR3 is TGTGCCACCAGCAAGGAAAGAAATCTCGGAAACACCATATATTTT.

Many counts were recorded for this clonotype. V and J are TRBV6-5 and TRBJ1-2; the D gene is possibly TRBD1 (5 bases). Looked up from germline, CDR1 is MNHEY and CDR2 is SVGAGI. The CDR3 has 14 amino acids. Trimming pared 6 bases from V and 8 bases from J, leaving 19 bases between. CDR3 sequence: CASRGPTRPIGYTF. The DNA for the CDR3 is TGTGCCAGCAGGGGACCGACGAGGCCTATCGGCTACACCTTC.

V gene TRBV19 combines with J gene TRBJ2-2; 7 bases agree with TRBD2. CDR1 and CDR2 (germline): LNHDA, SQIVND (reference sequence). Germline trimming cut 3 bases from V and 7 bases from J; bases unmatched to any gene: 5. This CDR3 is 14 amino acids long. The CDR3: CASSIGGSYGELFF. CDR3 bases: TGTGCCAGTAGTATTGGCGGGAGTTACGGGGAGCTGTTTTTT. The full variable domain, its missing parts supplied by reference TRBV19 and TRBJ2-2, is DGGITQSPKYLFRKEGQNVTLSCEQNLNHDAMYWYRQDPGQGLRLIYYSQIVNDFQKGDIAEGYSVSREKKESFPLTVTSAQKNPTAFYLCASSIGGSYGELFFGEGSRLTVL.

Ten or more counts support this clonotype. Being one base from a much bigger clone, this may be a read error. The chain links TRBV12-3 or TRBV12-4 to TRBJ2-7; D unclear. The CDR3 loop spans 13 amino acids. The CDR3 is CAGSLKGLSEQYF. CDR3 nucleotide sequence: TGTGCCGGCAGTTTAAAAGGTCTAAGCGAGCAGTACTTC.

This clonotype was counted a few times. The V and J genes are TRBV7-3 and TRBJ2-2, with 9 bases matching TRBD2. This CDR3 spans 16 amino acids. V was pared by 2 bases and J by 6 bases, with 7 bases of the junction left unmatched. Germline V gene lookup returns CDR1 SGHTA and CDR2 FQGTGA. Here the CDR3 DNA reads TGTGCCAGCAGCTTATCGGCTAGCGGGATCGCCGGGGAGCTGTTTTTT. Translated: CASSLSASGIAGELFF.

This clonotype was counted ten times or more. The V and J genes are TRBV6-1 and TRBJ1-5, with no clear D. In germline, CDR1 is MNHNS, CDR2 SASEGT. The CDR3 is made up of 14 amino acids. The V gene lost 4 bases and the J gene lost 1 base, with 8 bases spanning the gap. CDR3 protein: CASSASDSNQPQHF. In DNA form, the CDR3 reads TGTGCCAGCAGTGCCTCTGACAGCAATCAGCCCCAGCATTTT.

There are many counts of this clonotype. DNA of the CDR3: TGTGCCAGCAGTTCCTCGACAGGGGGGCAAGAGACCCAGTACTTC. Translated, it gives CASSSSTGGQETQYF. The chain combines TRBV12-3 or TRBV12-4 with TRBJ2-5; TRBD1 matches 9 bases. V shed 4 bases and J 2 bases; nucleotides not matched to a gene: 5. This CDR3 is built from 15 residues.

Many counts were recorded for this clonotype. The J gene is TRBJ2-5, the V gene TRBV28, with a weak D call TRBD1 (6 bases). CDR3 size: 13 residues. CDR1 and CDR2 (germline): MDHEN, SYDVKM. V shed 6 bases and J shed 6 bases, with 14 bases lying between them. The CDR3 DNA sequence: TGTGCCAGCAGCCCACTACAGGGCCAGACCCAGTACTTC. Amino acid sequence: CASSPLQGQTQYF.